This T cell receptor beta chain was recorded in a study of cytomegalovirus exposure and HLA in healthy donors. Study results and caveats: Sequencing had likely introduced a cluster of highly shared sequence variants as an artifact.

Both 60 Vbeta primers and 13 Jbeta primers went into the PCR. The assay was immunoSEQ multiplex PCR, and TCRdb's table has in-frame clones only and misses some. This sample has 130,000 or so clones, with roughly 74% found just once. This clone was seen only a few times. The antigen is not known. Germline-derived CDR1 and CDR2 are SGHVS and FQNEAQ. V lost 5 bases and J lost 7, with 11 bases in between. CDR3 length: 12 residues. This TCR was recovered from a man aged 35 to 55 in good health and CMV-seropositive. The chain uses TRBV7-8 and TRBJ1-2; D is undetermined. The sequencing input was PBMCs. As DNA, the CDR3 is TGTGCCAGCAGCACCTCGAGTGGTGGCTACACCTTC. Translation gives CASSTSSGGYTF.